The rows below give T cell receptor beta chains drawn from one sample of a study of CD8+CD57+ T cells in acquired aplastic anemia. TCRdb re-analysed the reads in MiXCR, keeping a single row per CDR3 protein. The sample consists of around 170,000 distinct CDR3 sequences, roughly half of them appearing once. Sequenced input: sorted CD4+, CD8+, or CD8+CD57+ T cells (not recorded which) from PBMCs. Every receptor here comes from a human donor with aplastic anemia. Both conserved end residues are part of each CDR3. A D gene is named only where the DNA matches it firmly. Expanded clones get a size class; other rows say once, few or many, or leave the size out.

v_call: TRBV11-1; j_call: TRBJ2-3; clone_size: many; d_call: TRBD2; cdr3_aa: CASSSGLAGYTDTQYF; cdr3_nt: TGTGCCAGCAGCTCCGGACTAGCGGGATACACAGATACGCAGTATTTT
v_call: TRBV30; j_call: TRBJ1-2; clone_size: -; d_call: -; cdr3_aa: CASPGGENAGYTF; cdr3_nt: TGTGCCAGCCCTGGTGGGGAGAATGCAGGCTACACCTTC
v_call: TRBV29-1; j_call: TRBJ1-6; clone_size: -; d_call: TRBD1; cdr3_aa: CSVVTGENSPLHF; cdr3_nt: TGCAGCGTTGTAACAGGGGAGAATTCACCCCTCCACTTT
v_call: TRBV7-9; j_call: TRBJ1-2; clone_size: few; d_call: -; cdr3_aa: CASSQNRDGYTF; cdr3_nt: TGTGCCAGCAGCCAGAACAGGGATGGCTACACCTTC
v_call: TRBV29-1; j_call: TRBJ2-4; clone_size: many; d_call: -; cdr3_aa: CSVGMGNIQYF; cdr3_nt: TGCAGCGTTGGGATGGGGAACATTCAGTACTTC
v_call: TRBV7-3; j_call: TRBJ1-1; clone_size: -; d_call: -; cdr3_aa: CASRQTVNTEAFF; cdr3_nt: TGTGCCAGCAGACAAACAGTGAACACTGAAGCTTTCTTT
v_call: TRBV12-3/TRBV12-4; j_call: TRBJ2-1; clone_size: -; d_call: -; cdr3_aa: CASSLAASRHNEQFF; cdr3_nt: TGTGCCAGCAGTTTAGCGGCAAGCCGGCACAATGAGCAGTTCTTC
v_call: TRBV11-3; j_call: TRBJ1-2; clone_size: once; d_call: TRBD1; cdr3_aa: CASSLGSGGDGYTF; cdr3_nt: TGTGCCAGCAGCTTAGGCTCAGGGGGCGATGGCTACACCTTC
v_call: TRBV2; j_call: TRBJ2-2; clone_size: many; d_call: -; cdr3_aa: CASTQSGPNTGELFF; cdr3_nt: TGTGCCAGCACCCAATCTGGTCCGAACACCGGGGAGCTGTTTTTT
v_call: TRBV19; j_call: TRBJ2-3; clone_size: -; d_call: -; cdr3_aa: CASSITLGADTQYF; cdr3_nt: TGTGCCAGTAGTATTACCCTTGGCGCAGATACGCAGTATTTT
v_call: TRBV10-1; j_call: TRBJ2-5; clone_size: -; d_call: -; cdr3_aa: CASSDLGRETQYF; cdr3_nt: TGCGCCAGCAGTGACCTGGGCAGGGAGACCCAGTACTTC
v_call: TRBV12-3/TRBV12-4; j_call: TRBJ2-3; clone_size: few; d_call: TRBD2; cdr3_aa: CASSLMGLAATDTQYF; cdr3_nt: TGTGCCAGCAGTTTAATGGGCCTAGCGGCCACAGATACGCAGTATTTT
v_call: TRBV27; j_call: TRBJ1-4; clone_size: -; d_call: -; cdr3_aa: CASSLLINEKLFF; cdr3_nt: TGTGCCAGCAGTTTGCTGATTAATGAAAAACTGTTTTTT
v_call: TRBV15; j_call: TRBJ2-7; clone_size: -; d_call: TRBD2; cdr3_aa: CATSRLTSASPYEQYF; cdr3_nt: TGTGCCACCAGCAGACTGACTAGCGCAAGCCCCTACGAGCAGTACTTC
v_call: TRBV10-3; j_call: TRBJ2-5; clone_size: many; d_call: -; cdr3_aa: CTIRTGPRGTQYF; cdr3_nt: TGTACCATCAGGACGGGTCCCAGGGGGACCCAGTACTTC
v_call: TRBV19; j_call: TRBJ2-5; clone_size: many; d_call: -; cdr3_aa: CASSIGTAQETQYF; cdr3_nt: TGTGCCAGTAGTATCGGGACGGCGCAAGAGACCCAGTACTTC
v_call: TRBV3-1; j_call: TRBJ2-7; clone_size: many; d_call: -; cdr3_aa: CASSRSPTYEQYF; cdr3_nt: TGTGCCAGCAGCCGAAGTCCCACCTACGAGCAGTACTTC
v_call: TRBV12-3/TRBV12-4; j_call: TRBJ2-5; clone_size: many; d_call: -; cdr3_aa: CASSLTKETQYF; cdr3_nt: TGTGCCAGCAGTTTGACCAAAGAGACCCAGTACTTC
v_call: TRBV20-1; j_call: TRBJ1-1; clone_size: many; d_call: -; cdr3_aa: CSARKGGQTEAFF; cdr3_nt: TGCAGTGCTAGAAAGGGAGGTCAGACTGAAGCTTTCTTT
v_call: TRBV5-5; j_call: TRBJ2-7; clone_size: many; d_call: -; cdr3_aa: CASSLVGDSVYEQYF; cdr3_nt: TGTGCCAGCAGCTTGGTTGGGGACTCGGTCTACGAGCAGTACTTC
v_call: TRBV10-2; j_call: TRBJ2-2; clone_size: -; d_call: TRBD2; cdr3_aa: CAGLAGDGGELFF; cdr3_nt: TGCGCCGGACTAGCGGGAGATGGCGGGGAGCTGTTTTTT
v_call: TRBV10-1; j_call: TRBJ2-1; clone_size: -; d_call: -; cdr3_aa: CASSEGLPYNEQFF; cdr3_nt: TGCGCCAGCAGTGAAGGCTTGCCCTACAATGAGCAGTTCTTC
v_call: TRBV15; j_call: TRBJ2-3; clone_size: -; d_call: -; cdr3_aa: CATSNQDLNTDTQYF; cdr3_nt: TGTGCCACCAGCAACCAGGACTTGAACACAGATACGCAGTATTTT
v_call: TRBV5-1; j_call: TRBJ2-1; clone_size: -; d_call: TRBD2; cdr3_aa: CASSTDGLAGARHNEQFF; cdr3_nt: TGCGCCAGCAGCACGGACGGACTAGCGGGAGCTCGGCACAATGAGCAGTTCTTC
v_call: TRBV24-1; j_call: TRBJ2-1; clone_size: many; d_call: -; cdr3_aa: CATSDHSFNEQFF; cdr3_nt: TGTGCCACCAGTGATCACAGTTTTAATGAGCAGTTCTTC
v_call: TRBV6-1; j_call: TRBJ1-2; clone_size: many; d_call: -; cdr3_aa: CASILGRNYGYTF; cdr3_nt: TGTGCCAGCATCTTGGGACGGAACTATGGCTACACCTTC
v_call: TRBV7-9; j_call: TRBJ2-5; clone_size: -; d_call: -; cdr3_aa: CASSLAPGTETQYF; cdr3_nt: TGTGCCAGCAGCTTAGCTCCGGGTACGGAGACCCAGTACTTC
v_call: TRBV7-2; j_call: TRBJ2-2; clone_size: -; d_call: -; cdr3_aa: CASSFVFTGELFF; cdr3_nt: TGTGCCAGCAGCTTTGTCTTCACCGGGGAGCTGTTTTTT
v_call: TRBV11-3; j_call: TRBJ1-5; clone_size: few; d_call: TRBD1; cdr3_aa: CASSLGTGGGQPQHF; cdr3_nt: TGTGCCAGCAGCTTAGGGACAGGGGGCGGTCAGCCCCAGCATTTT
v_call: TRBV10-3; j_call: TRBJ2-3; clone_size: many; d_call: -; cdr3_aa: CAISRARTDTQYF; cdr3_nt: TGTGCCATTTCCCGGGCGCGCACAGATACGCAGTATTTT
v_call: TRBV24-1; j_call: TRBJ2-1; clone_size: -; d_call: -; cdr3_aa: CATSKPGPEKEQFF; cdr3_nt: TGTGCCACCAGTAAACCGGGCCCTGAGAAGGAGCAGTTCTTC
v_call: TRBV15; j_call: TRBJ1-4; clone_size: many; d_call: -; cdr3_aa: CATSRASREKLFF; cdr3_nt: TGTGCCACCAGCAGGGCCTCTAGAGAAAAACTGTTTTTT
v_call: TRBV20-1; j_call: TRBJ1-1; clone_size: -; d_call: TRBD1; cdr3_aa: CSAARTGLNTEAFF; cdr3_nt: TGCAGTGCTGCCCGGACAGGGTTGAACACTGAAGCTTTCTTT
v_call: TRBV2; j_call: TRBJ1-4; clone_size: few; d_call: -; cdr3_aa: CASLLGSGEKLFF; cdr3_nt: TGTGCCAGCCTGTTGGGGAGCGGGGAAAAACTGTTTTTT
v_call: TRBV7-8; j_call: TRBJ1-1; clone_size: many; d_call: -; cdr3_aa: CASSLNAASARGTEAFF; cdr3_nt: TGTGCCAGCAGCTTAAACGCGGCGTCAGCTCGGGGCACTGAAGCTTTCTTT
v_call: TRBV5-1; j_call: TRBJ1-3; clone_size: -; d_call: TRBD1; cdr3_aa: CASSPDRSGNTIYF; cdr3_nt: TGCGCCAGCAGCCCGGACAGGTCTGGAAACACCATATATTTT
v_call: TRBV19; j_call: TRBJ1-1; clone_size: -; d_call: -; cdr3_aa: CASSMWQPPEAFF; cdr3_nt: TGTGCCAGTAGTATGTGGCAGCCCCCTGAAGCTTTCTTT